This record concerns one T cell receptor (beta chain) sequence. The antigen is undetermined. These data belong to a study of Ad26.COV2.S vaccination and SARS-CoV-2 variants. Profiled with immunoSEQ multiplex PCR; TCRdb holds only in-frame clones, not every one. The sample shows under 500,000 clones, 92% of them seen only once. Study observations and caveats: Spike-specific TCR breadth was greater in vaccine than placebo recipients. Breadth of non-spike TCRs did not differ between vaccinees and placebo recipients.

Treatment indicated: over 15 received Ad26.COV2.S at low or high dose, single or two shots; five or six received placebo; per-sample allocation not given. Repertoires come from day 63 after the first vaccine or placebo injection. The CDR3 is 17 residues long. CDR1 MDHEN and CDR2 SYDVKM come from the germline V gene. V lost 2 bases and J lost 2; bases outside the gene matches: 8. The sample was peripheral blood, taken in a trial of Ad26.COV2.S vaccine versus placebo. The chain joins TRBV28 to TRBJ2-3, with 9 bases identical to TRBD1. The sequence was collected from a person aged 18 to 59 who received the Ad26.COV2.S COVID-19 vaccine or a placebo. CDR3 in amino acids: CASSLGPRDRVTDTQYF. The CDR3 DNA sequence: TGTGCCAGCAGTTTAGGGCCCCGGGACAGGGTCACAGATACGCAGTATTTT.